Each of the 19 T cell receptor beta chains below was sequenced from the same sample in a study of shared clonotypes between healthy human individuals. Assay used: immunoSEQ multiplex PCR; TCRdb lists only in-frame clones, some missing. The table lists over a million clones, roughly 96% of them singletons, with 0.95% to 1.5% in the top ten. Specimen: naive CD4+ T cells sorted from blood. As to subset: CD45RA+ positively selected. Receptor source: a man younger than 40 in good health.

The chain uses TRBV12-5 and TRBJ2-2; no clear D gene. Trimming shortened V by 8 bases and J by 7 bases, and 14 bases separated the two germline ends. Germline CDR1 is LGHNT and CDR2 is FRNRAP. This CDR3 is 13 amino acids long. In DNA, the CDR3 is TGTGCTAGTCCATCCCCCCCGAGCGGGGAGCTGTTTTTT. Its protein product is CASPSPPSGELFF.

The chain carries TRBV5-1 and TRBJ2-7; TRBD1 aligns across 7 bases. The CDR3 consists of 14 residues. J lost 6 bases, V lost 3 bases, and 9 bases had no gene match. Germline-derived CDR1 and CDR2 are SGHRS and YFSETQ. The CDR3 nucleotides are TGCGCCAGCAGCTCGACAGGGACGGACCTCGAGCAGTACTTC. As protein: CASSSTGTDLEQYF. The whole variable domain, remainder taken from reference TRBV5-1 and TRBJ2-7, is KAGVTQTPRYLIKTRGQQVTLSCSPISGHRSVSWYQQTPGQGLQFLFEYFSETQRNKGNFPGRFSGRQFSNSRSEMNVSTLELGDSALYLCASSSTGTDLEQYFGPGTRLTVT.

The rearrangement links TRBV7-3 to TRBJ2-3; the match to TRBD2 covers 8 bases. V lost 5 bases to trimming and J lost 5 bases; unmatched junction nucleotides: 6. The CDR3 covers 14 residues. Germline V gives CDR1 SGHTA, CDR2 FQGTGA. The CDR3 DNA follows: TGTGCCAGCAGCCGGGGGGGTTCCGGAGATACGCAGTATTTT. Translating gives CASSRGGSGDTQYF.

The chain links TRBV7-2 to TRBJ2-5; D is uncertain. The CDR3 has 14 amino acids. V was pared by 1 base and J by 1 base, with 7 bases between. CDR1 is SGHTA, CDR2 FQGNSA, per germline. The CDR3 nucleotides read TGTGCCAGCAGCTTAGGTCTCGGCCAAGAGACCCAGTACTTC. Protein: CASSLGLGQETQYF.

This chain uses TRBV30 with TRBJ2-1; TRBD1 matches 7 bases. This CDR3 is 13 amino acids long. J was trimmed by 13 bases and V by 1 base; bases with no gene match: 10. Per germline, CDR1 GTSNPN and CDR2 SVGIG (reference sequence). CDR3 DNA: TGTGCCTGGAGTGGGACAGGCCCTCCTCTTCAGTTCTTC. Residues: CAWSGTGPPLQFF.

CDR3 nucleotide sequence: TGCGCCAGCAGCCAAGTTATAGCGGGTGAGACCCAGTACTTC. It codes for CASSQVIAGETQYF. The chain carries TRBV4-1 and TRBJ2-5; 7 bases agree with TRBD2. Germline V gene lookup returns CDR1 MGHRA and CDR2 YSYEKL. This CDR3 is 14 amino acids long. After removal of 1 base from V and 5 bases from J, the junction contained 4 bases not matched to a gene.

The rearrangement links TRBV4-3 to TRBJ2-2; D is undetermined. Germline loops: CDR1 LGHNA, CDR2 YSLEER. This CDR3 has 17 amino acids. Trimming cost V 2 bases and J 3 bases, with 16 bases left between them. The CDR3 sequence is CASSQFLDVSDTGELFF. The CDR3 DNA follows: TGCGCCAGCAGCCAATTCTTAGACGTGTCGGACACCGGGGAGCTGTTTTTT.

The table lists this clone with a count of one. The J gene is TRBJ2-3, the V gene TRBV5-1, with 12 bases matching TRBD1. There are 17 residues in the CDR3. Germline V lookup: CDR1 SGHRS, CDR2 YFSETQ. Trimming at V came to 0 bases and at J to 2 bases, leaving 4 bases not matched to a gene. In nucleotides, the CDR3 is TGCGCCAGCAGCTTGGTGGGGGGACAGGGGGCCACAGATACGCAGTATTTT. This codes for CASSLVGGQGATDTQYF.

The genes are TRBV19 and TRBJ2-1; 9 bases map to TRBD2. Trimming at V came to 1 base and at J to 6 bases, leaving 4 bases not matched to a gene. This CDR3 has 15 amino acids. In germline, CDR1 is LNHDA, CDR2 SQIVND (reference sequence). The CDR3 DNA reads TGTGCCAGTAGTATAGGCGGGAGGGCCTTCAATGAGCAGTTCTTC. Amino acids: CASSIGGRAFNEQFF.

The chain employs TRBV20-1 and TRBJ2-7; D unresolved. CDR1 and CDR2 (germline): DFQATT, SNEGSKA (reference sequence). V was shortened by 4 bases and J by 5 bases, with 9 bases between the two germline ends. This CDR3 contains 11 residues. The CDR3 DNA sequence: TGCAGTGCTACTACTTTCCACGAGCAGTACTTC. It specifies CSATTFHEQYF.

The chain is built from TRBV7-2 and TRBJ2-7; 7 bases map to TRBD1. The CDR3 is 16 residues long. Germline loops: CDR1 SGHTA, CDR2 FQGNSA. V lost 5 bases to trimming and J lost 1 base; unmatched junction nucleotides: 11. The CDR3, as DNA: TGTGCCAGCAGCCCTAGGGTTGGACAGGAGTCCTACGAGCAGTACTTC. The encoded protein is CASSPRVGQESYEQYF. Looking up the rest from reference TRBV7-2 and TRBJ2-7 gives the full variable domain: GAGVSQSPSNKVTEKGKDVELRCDPISGHTALYWYRQSLGQGLEFLIYFQGNSAPDKSGLPSDRFSAERTGGSVSTLTIQRTQQEDSAVYLCASSPRVGQESYEQYFGPGTRLTVT.

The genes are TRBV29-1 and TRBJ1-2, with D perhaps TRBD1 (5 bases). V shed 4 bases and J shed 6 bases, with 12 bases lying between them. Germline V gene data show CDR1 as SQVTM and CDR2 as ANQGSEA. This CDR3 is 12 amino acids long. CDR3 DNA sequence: TGCAGCGTTGTAAGGGGAGTAGATGGCTACACCTTC. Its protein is CSVVRGVDGYTF.

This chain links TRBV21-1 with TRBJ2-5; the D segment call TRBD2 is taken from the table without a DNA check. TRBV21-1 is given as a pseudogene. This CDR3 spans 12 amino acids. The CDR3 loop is CATGTSRETQYF. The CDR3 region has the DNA TGTGCCACCGGGACTTCCAGGGAGACCCAGTACTTC.

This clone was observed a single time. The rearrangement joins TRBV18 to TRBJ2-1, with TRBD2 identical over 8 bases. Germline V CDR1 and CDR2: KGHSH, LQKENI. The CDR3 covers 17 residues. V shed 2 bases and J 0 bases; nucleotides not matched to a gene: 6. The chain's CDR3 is CASSPGTRKSSYNEQFF. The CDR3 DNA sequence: TGTGCCAGCTCACCAGGGACTAGAAAGAGCTCCTACAATGAGCAGTTCTTC.

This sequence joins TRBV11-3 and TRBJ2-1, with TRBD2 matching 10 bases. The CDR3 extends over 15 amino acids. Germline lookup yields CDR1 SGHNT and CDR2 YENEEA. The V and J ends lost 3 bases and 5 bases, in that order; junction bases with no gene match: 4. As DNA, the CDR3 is TGTGCCAGCAGCTTGGGACTAGCGCAAGACAATGAGCAGTTCTTC. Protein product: CASSLGLAQDNEQFF.

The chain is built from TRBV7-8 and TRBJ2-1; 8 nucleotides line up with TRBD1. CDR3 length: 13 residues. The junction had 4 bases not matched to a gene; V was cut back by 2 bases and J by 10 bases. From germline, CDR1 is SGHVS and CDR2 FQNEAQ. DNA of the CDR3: TGTGCCAGCAGCTTACGGGACAGGAGGGAGCAGTTCTTC. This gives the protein CASSLRDRREQFF.

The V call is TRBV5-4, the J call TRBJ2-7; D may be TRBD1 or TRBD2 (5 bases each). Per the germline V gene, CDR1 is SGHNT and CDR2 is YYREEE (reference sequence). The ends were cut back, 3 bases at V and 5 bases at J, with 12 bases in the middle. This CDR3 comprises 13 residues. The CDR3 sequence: CASSWDAGDEQYF. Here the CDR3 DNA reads TGTGCCAGCAGCTGGGACGCCGGGGACGAGCAGTACTTC.

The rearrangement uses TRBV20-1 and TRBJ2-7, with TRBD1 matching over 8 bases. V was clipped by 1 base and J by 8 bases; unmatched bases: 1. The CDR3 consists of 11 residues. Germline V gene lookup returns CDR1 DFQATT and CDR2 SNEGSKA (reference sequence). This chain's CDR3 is CSARGTGQQYF. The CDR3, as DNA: TGCAGTGCTAGAGGGACAGGGCAGCAGTACTTC.

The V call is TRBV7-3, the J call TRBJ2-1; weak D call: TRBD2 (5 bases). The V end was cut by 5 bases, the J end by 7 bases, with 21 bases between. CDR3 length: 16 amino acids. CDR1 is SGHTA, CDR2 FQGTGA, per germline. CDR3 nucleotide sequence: TGTGCCAGCAGCCCCTACGGCGGAATATCGGGGAATGAGCAGTTCTTC. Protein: CASSPYGGISGNEQFF. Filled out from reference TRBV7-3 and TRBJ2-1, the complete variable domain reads GAGVSQTPSNKVTEKGKYVELRCDPISGHTALYWYRQSLGQGPEFLIYFQGTGAADDSGLPNDRFFAVRPEGSVSTLKIQRTERGDSAVYLCASSPYGGISGNEQFFGPGTRLTVL.